Below are 28 T cell receptor beta chains sequenced from a single sample in a study of OX40 agonist ivuxolimab in advanced cancers. Here immunoSEQ multiplex PCR was the method, and the copy in TCRdb shows in-frame clones only, minus some. The sample has 50,000 to 70,000 clones, roughly 80% seen once. The specimen comprised CD4+ or CD8+ T cells sorted from blood, sampled in a trial of the OX40 agonist ivuxolimab. The receptors were gathered from an adult with an advanced solid tumor such as melanoma, head and neck, liver or kidney cancer.

V and J are TRBV13 and TRBJ2-1, with D possibly matching TRBD1 (5 bases). The germline CDR1 and CDR2 sequences are PRHDT and FYEKMQ (reference sequence). V was pared by 5 bases and J by 7 bases, with 21 bases between. CDR3 length equals 16 residues. Here the CDR3 DNA reads TGTGCCAGCAGCCCTGGGTGGCAGGGCAGGTCGAATGAGCAGTTCTTC. Encoded protein: CASSPGWQGRSNEQFF.

The sample holds one count of this clone. The rearrangement joins TRBV7-9 to TRBJ2-2, with 8 bases identical to TRBD2. This CDR3 has 16 amino acids. V was pared by 1 base and J by 2 bases, with 3 bases of the junction left unmatched. CDR1 is SEHNR, CDR2 FQNEAQ, per germline (reference sequence). CDR3 nucleotide sequence: TGTGCCAGCAGCTTAGTAGCGGGAACAAACACCGGGGAGCTGTTTTTT. As protein: CASSLVAGTNTGELFF.

The CDR3 loop reads CASSPRARTGDEKLFF. CDR3 sequence (DNA): TGTGCCAGCAGTCCCCGTGCCCGGACAGGGGATGAAAAACTGTTTTTT. The chain employs TRBV28 and TRBJ1-4; 9 bases match TRBD1. CDR3 length: 16 amino acids. With 5 bases clipped from V and 6 bases from J, the junction kept 10 bases outside the gene matches. Germline V gene sequence: CDR1 MDHEN, CDR2 SYDVKM.

The chain links TRBV28 to TRBJ2-1, with D unclear. V was shortened by 2 bases and J by 7 bases, with 3 bases between the two germline ends. The CDR3 is 11 residues long. The V gene's germline CDR1 is MDHEN and CDR2 SYDVKM. CDR3 amino acids: CASSLRNEQFF. The CDR3 region has the DNA TGTGCCAGCAGTTTAAGGAATGAGCAGTTCTTC.

V gene TRBV9 combines with J gene TRBJ2-6; 9 nucleotides agree with TRBD1. There are 19 residues in the CDR3. Per germline, CDR1 SGDLS and CDR2 YYNGEE. Germline trimming cut 1 base from V and 2 bases from J; bases unmatched to any gene: 10. The CDR3 loop is CASSVFVGQGSTGANVLTF. CDR3 in DNA: TGTGCCAGCAGCGTATTTGTTGGACAGGGGAGCACTGGGGCCAACGTCCTGACTTTC. The full variable domain, in which reference TRBV9 and TRBJ2-6 provide the parts outside the CDR3, is DSGVTQTPKHLITATGQRVTLRCSPRSGDLSVYWYQQSLDQGLQFLIQYYNGEERAKGNILERFSAQQFPDLHSELNLSSLELGDSALYFCASSVFVGQGSTGANVLTFGAGSRLTVL.

The rearrangement joins TRBV30 to TRBJ1-3; tentatively, D is TRBD1 (5 bases). The CDR3 has 16 residues. Germline lookup yields CDR1 GTSNPN and CDR2 SVGIG (reference sequence). V dropped 2 bases and J dropped 0 bases, with 14 bases sitting between them. CDR3 loop: CAWSTPGASSGNTIYF. In DNA, the CDR3 is TGTGCCTGGAGTACCCCTGGGGCATCCTCTGGAAACACCATATATTTT.

The chain links TRBV6-1 to TRBJ2-7; no reliable D call. The V gene's germline CDR1 is MNHNS and CDR2 SASEGT. V was pared by 1 base and J by 0 bases, with 4 bases between. This CDR3 has 13 residues. CDR3 sequence: CASSEDSSYEQYF. CDR3 in DNA: TGTGCCAGCAGTGAAGACAGCTCCTACGAGCAGTACTTC.

CDR3 bases: TGTGCCACCAGCAGAGGGGACAGCAGAAACAATGAGCAGTTCTTC. Protein: CATSRGDSRNNEQFF. The chain has TRBV15 and TRBJ2-1; 7 nucleotides match TRBD1. Germline values: CDR1 LNHNV, CDR2 YYDKDF (reference sequence). This CDR3 has 15 amino acids. V was clipped by 1 base and J by 5 bases; unmatched bases: 5.

This chain joins TRBV7-2 and TRBJ2-4, with 7 positions matching TRBD1. V was pared by 5 bases and J by 1 base, with 11 bases of the junction left unmatched. Germline CDR1 is SGHTA and CDR2 is FQGNSA. The CDR3 consists of 17 residues. CDR3 DNA: TGTGCCAGCAGCCCACAACCCTCAGGGGGTGCCAAAAACATTCAGTACTTC. Its protein product is CASSPQPSGGAKNIQYF.

The CDR3 region has the DNA TGTGCCAGCAGCCCCACGGTGGCCGGTGGCAACACCGGGGAGCTGTTTTTT. Residues: CASSPTVAGGNTGELFF. This chain connects TRBV9 to TRBJ2-2; D is unclear. V dropped 4 bases and J dropped 2 bases, with 18 bases sitting between them. CDR3 length: 17 amino acids. The germline CDR1 and CDR2 sequences are SGDLS and YYNGEE.

The V call is TRBV5-6, the J call TRBJ2-1; the D gene could be TRBD1 or TRBD2 (6 bases each). The CDR3 loop spans 16 amino acids. V shed 6 bases and J shed 4 bases, with 20 bases lying between them. CDR1 is SGHDT, CDR2 YYEEEE, per germline. CDR3 bases: TGTGCCAGCAAAAGTTCGGGGGCTAGCCGATACAATGAGCAGTTCTTC. Encoded protein: CASKSSGASRYNEQFF.

This clone was detected only once. This chain joins TRBV9 and TRBJ2-3; TRBD1 might be the D (6 bases). The V gene lost 4 bases and the J gene lost 1 base, with 13 bases spanning the gap. The CDR3 has 15 residues. Germline assignment: CDR1 SGDLS and CDR2 YYNGEE. As DNA, the CDR3 is TGTGCCAGCAGCACAACAGGGTGGGGCACAGATACGCAGTATTTT. This translates into CASSTTGWGTDTQYF.

The V gene is TRBV6-6, the J gene TRBJ1-5; perhaps TRBD1 as D (5 bases). Germline V gene sequence: CDR1 MNHNY, CDR2 SVGAGI (reference sequence). The CDR3 extends over 14 amino acids. Trimming removed 6 bases at V and 4 bases at J, with 13 bases between. CDR3 sequence: CASRLRVLNQPQHF. CDR3 coding DNA: TGTGCCAGCAGACTCAGGGTTCTGAATCAGCCCCAGCATTTT.

The CDR3 sequence: CASSTGGRTNEKLFF. Here the CDR3 DNA reads TGTGCCAGTAGTACAGGGGGCAGGACTAATGAAAAACTGTTTTTT. The chain is built from TRBV19 and TRBJ1-4, with 8 positions matching TRBD1. J was trimmed by 2 bases and V by 4 bases; bases with no gene match: 3. The CDR3 covers 15 residues. The germline V gene encodes CDR1 LNHDA and CDR2 SQIVND (reference sequence).

The chain combines TRBV15 with TRBJ2-3, with TRBD1 as a possible D gene (6 bases). Trimming left V 0 bases short and J 0 bases short, with 16 bases between. The length of the CDR3 is 18 residues. Germline V CDR1 and CDR2: LNHNV, YYDKDF (reference sequence). The DNA of the CDR3 is TGTGCCACCAGCAGAGATGTAAGTGGGGACACGAGCACAGATACGCAGTATTTT. Amino acid sequence: CATSRDVSGDTSTDTQYF. Using reference TRBV15 and TRBJ2-3 for the parts outside the CDR3, the full variable domain is DAMVIQNPRYQVTQFGKPVTLSCSQTLNHNVMYWYQQKSSQAPKLLFHYYDKDFNNEADTPDNFQSRRPNTSFCFLDIRSPGLGDTAMYLCATSRDVSGDTSTDTQYFGPGTRLTVL.

For the CDR3, the DNA is TGCGCCAGCAGCCAAGTGACTAGCGGGAGGGAAACGCAGTATTTT. Translating gives CASSQVTSGRETQYF. The rearrangement uses TRBV4-1 and TRBJ2-3, with 14 nucleotides matching TRBD2. Germline CDR1 and CDR2: MGHRA and YSYEKL. The CDR3 is 15 amino acids. J was trimmed by 9 bases and V by 1 base; bases with no gene match: 3.

The chain combines TRBV7-9 with TRBJ2-7; no clear D gene. This CDR3 region has 12 residues. Germline V lookup: CDR1 SEHNR, CDR2 FQNEAQ (reference sequence). V dropped 3 bases and J dropped 4 bases, with 7 bases sitting between them. CDR3 loop: CASSFLQYEQYF. The CDR3 region has the DNA TGTGCCAGCAGCTTCTTACAATACGAGCAGTACTTC.

This rearrangement joins TRBV4-1 to TRBJ2-7, with TRBD2 identical over 15 bases. The CDR3 is 17 amino acids. Trimming removed 4 bases from V and 2 bases from J; junction bases left unmatched: 6. Per germline, CDR1 MGHRA and CDR2 YSYEKL. This CDR3 is CASSPGLAGGGTYEQYF. CDR3 nucleotide sequence: TGCGCCAGCAGCCCGGGACTAGCGGGAGGAGGGACCTACGAGCAGTACTTC.

CDR3 nucleotides: TGTGCCAGCAGTCTTAGCGGGGGGGGGCCCCAGTACTTC. Residues: CASSLSGGGPQYF. This chain uses TRBV27 with TRBJ2-5; TRBD2 aligns across 11 bases. Looked up from germline, CDR1 is MNHEY and CDR2 is SMNVEV (reference sequence). The V segment lost 5 bases and the J segment 9 bases; nucleotides outside the gene matches: 5. CDR3 length: 13 amino acids.

The chain combines TRBV9 with TRBJ2-7; tentative D call: TRBD2 (6 bases). The ends were cut back, 4 bases at V and 4 bases at J, with 15 bases in the middle. The CDR3 loop spans 14 amino acids. The germline V gene encodes CDR1 SGDLS and CDR2 YYNGEE. The CDR3 region is CASSPIGGAYEQYF. The CDR3 bases are TGTGCCAGCAGCCCAATCGGCGGGGCGTACGAGCAGTACTTC. Using reference TRBV9 and TRBJ2-7 for the parts outside the CDR3, the full variable domain is DSGVTQTPKHLITATGQRVTLRCSPRSGDLSVYWYQQSLDQGLQFLIQYYNGEERAKGNILERFSAQQFPDLHSELNLSSLELGDSALYFCASSPIGGAYEQYFGPGTRLTVT.

The V gene is TRBV13, the J gene TRBJ2-1; D is possibly TRBD2 (5 bases). The CDR3 has 13 amino acids. Germline CDR1 PRHDT, CDR2 FYEKMQ (reference sequence). V was clipped by 5 bases and J by 9 bases, with 14 bases between them. CDR3 sequence: CASSQPPAGEQFF. The CDR3 nucleotides read TGTGCCAGCAGCCAGCCGCCGGCGGGTGAGCAGTTCTTC.

V and J are TRBV28 and TRBJ2-5; perhaps TRBD2 as D (6 bases). The tail of the sequence fits TRBJ2-7 better, so the J call may be wrong. Germline lookup yields CDR1 MDHEN and CDR2 SYDVKM. This CDR3 region has 15 residues. The CDR3 protein is CASSINAGLSYEQYF. The CDR3 DNA follows: TGTGCCAGCAGTATTAACGCCGGACTAAGCTACGAGCAGTACTTC.

The V call is TRBV5-4, the J call TRBJ2-3, with D possibly being TRBD2 (6 bases). This CDR3 has 15 amino acids. Trimming pared 2 bases from V and 2 bases from J, leaving 12 bases between. From germline, CDR1 is SGHNT and CDR2 YYREEE (reference sequence). CDR3 sequence reads: CASSFSGVPTDTQYF. The CDR3 bases are TGTGCCAGCAGCTTTTCGGGAGTCCCCACAGATACGCAGTATTTT.

The V call is TRBV28, the J call TRBJ2-1; TRBD2 agrees at 11 bases. The V gene end was trimmed by 8 bases and the J gene end by 7 bases; junction bases not matched to a gene: 10. The germline V gene encodes CDR1 MDHEN and CDR2 SYDVKM. This CDR3 has 15 residues. CDR3 amino acids: CASGTLAGVKNEQFF. DNA for the CDR3: TGTGCCAGCGGGACACTAGCGGGAGTAAAAAATGAGCAGTTCTTC.

The chain carries TRBV28 and TRBJ2-7; D gene ambiguous. V gave up 2 bases and J gave up 5 bases, with 13 bases separating them. This CDR3 spans 14 amino acids. The V gene's germline CDR1 is MDHEN and CDR2 SYDVKM. CDR3 amino acids: CASSLVFGVNEQYF. CDR3 nucleotides: TGTGCCAGCAGTTTAGTCTTTGGGGTTAACGAGCAGTACTTC.

V gene TRBV13 combines with J gene TRBJ1-4; D unresolved. V lost 5 bases and J lost 1, with 8 bases in between. Per the germline V gene, CDR1 is PRHDT and CDR2 is FYEKMQ (reference sequence). This CDR3 has 14 amino acids. CDR3 loop: CASSLHGTNEKLFF. The CDR3, as DNA: TGTGCCAGCAGCCTCCACGGAACTAATGAAAAACTGTTTTTT.

The sample holds a few counts of this clone. The chain uses TRBV6-1 and TRBJ2-1; TRBD2 aligns across 13 bases. With V trimmed by 1 base and J by 8 bases, 2 bases remained unmatched. The CDR3 is made up of 15 amino acids. The germline gives CDR1 MNHNS, CDR2 SASEGT. This CDR3 reads CASSEGTSGSYEQFF. DNA for the CDR3: TGTGCCAGCAGTGAAGGGACTAGCGGGAGCTATGAGCAGTTCTTC.

As regards this clone: One end of the junction does not line up with germline, which may come from a read error. The chain links TRBV14 to TRBJ2-4, with a weak D call TRBD2 (6 bases). The CDR3 is 15 amino acids. Per germline, CDR1 SGHDN and CDR2 FVKESK. The CDR3 protein is CAGSSLGGSKNIQYF. The CDR3 DNA reads TGTGCCGGCAGTTCTCTCGGGGGTTCCAAAAACATTCAGTACTTC.